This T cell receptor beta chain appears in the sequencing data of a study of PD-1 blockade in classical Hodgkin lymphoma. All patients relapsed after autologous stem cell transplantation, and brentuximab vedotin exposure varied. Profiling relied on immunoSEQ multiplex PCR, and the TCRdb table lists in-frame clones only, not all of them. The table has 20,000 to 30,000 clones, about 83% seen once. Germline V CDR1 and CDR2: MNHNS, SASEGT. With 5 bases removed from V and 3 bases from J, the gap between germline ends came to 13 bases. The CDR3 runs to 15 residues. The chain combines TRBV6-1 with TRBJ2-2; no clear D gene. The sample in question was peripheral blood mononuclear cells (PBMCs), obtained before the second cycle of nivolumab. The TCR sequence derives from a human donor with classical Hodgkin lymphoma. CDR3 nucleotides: TGTGCCAGCAGTCAACCGGGTCTCTACACCGGGGAGCTGTTTTTT. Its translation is CASSQPGLYTGELFF.